The rows below give T cell receptor beta chains drawn from one sample of a study of blood T cell repertoires in COVID-19. The assay was immunoSEQ multiplex PCR, and TCRdb's table has in-frame clones only and misses some. Of about 16,000 clones in the sample, around 80% were seen once. The sample consisted of peripheral blood. These receptors were taken from a woman in her 70s with active COVID-19. The CDR3 runs from the conserved cysteine through the conserved F or W. A D gene is named only where the DNA matches it firmly. A clone size is listed for some rows: how often the clone was seen (once, few, many), or a class if it is expanded.

once	NA	TRBV7-9	TRBJ2-6	TGTGCCAGCAGCTCCCTACGACGGGCTGGGGCCAACGTCCTGACTTTC	CASSSLRRAGANVLTF
NA	NA	TRBV10-3	TRBJ1-5	TGTGCCATCAGTGACAGTTATCAGCCCCAGCATTTT	CAISDSYQPQHF
NA	NA	TRBV3-1/TRBV3-2	TRBJ1-5	TGTGCCAGCAGCCAAGTTCTAGGGGTGGTTCAGCCCCAGCATTTT	CASSQVLGVVQPQHF
NA	TRBD2	TRBV7-7	TRBJ2-3	TGTGCTAGCAGTCCGGGGACTAGCGGAAAAGATACGCAGTATTTT	CASSPGTSGKDTQYF
NA	NA	TRBV6-5	TRBJ2-7	TGTGCCGGGGGGAGGAAGACAGGGTCGGACGAGCAGTACTTC	CAGGRKTGSDEQYF
once	TRBD1	TRBV7-2	TRBJ2-7	TGTGCCAGCAGCCTAGGACAGGGGGCGTACGAGCAGTACTTC	CASSLGQGAYEQYF
once	TRBD2	TRBV7-2	TRBJ2-3	TGTGCCAGCAGCTTGGGACTAGAGGATACGCAGTATTTT	CASSLGLEDTQYF
NA	NA	TRBV18	TRBJ1-2	TGTGCCAGCTCACCAGGAGGAGGGTTCTATGGCTACACCTTC	CASSPGGGFYGYTF
NA	NA	TRBV19	TRBJ2-6	TGTGCCAGTAGTCCACAGGGTTCTGGGGCCAACGTCCTGACTTTC	CASSPQGSGANVLTF
few	NA	TRBV4-2	TRBJ1-2	TGTGCCAGCAGCCAAAGTACATCAGGGCTCGGCTATGGCTACACCTTC	CASSQSTSGLGYGYTF
NA	NA	TRBV18	TRBJ2-1	TGTGCCAGCTCACTTTACCCGGGGGATGGTGAGCAGTTCTTC	CASSLYPGDGEQFF
medium-sized	NA	TRBV4-3	TRBJ1-1	TGCGCCAGCAGCCAAGGAAATTTGGGGGCCCAGAACACTGAAGCTTTCTTT	CASSQGNLGAQNTEAFF
few	NA	TRBV5-1	TRBJ1-2	TGCGCCAGCAGCTTGGGGGATACTACAGGTTATGGCTACACCTTC	CASSLGDTTGYGYTF
once	NA	TRBV28	TRBJ2-4	TGTGCCAGCAGTTCTCTAAGTGGAGCAGCAAACATTCAGTACTTC	CASSSLSGAANIQYF
NA	TRBD2	TRBV5-6	TRBJ2-5	TGTGCCAGCAGCCGTACCGCAGCGGGAGTACGAGAGACCCAGTACTTC	CASSRTAAGVRETQYF
NA	TRBD1	TRBV6-1	TRBJ2-6	TGTGCCAGCAGTGAATGGAGAGGGACAGGTAGCTCTGGGGCCAACGTCCTGACTTTC	CASSEWRGTGSSGANVLTF
NA	NA	TRBV2	TRBJ2-7	TGTGCCAGCAGTGAAGATAACGAGCAGTACTTC	CASSEDNEQYF
NA	NA	TRBV7-2	TRBJ2-1	TGTGCCAGCACCGTTATGTACAGTGAGCAGTTCTTC	CASTVMYSEQFF
NA	NA	TRBV6-5	TRBJ1-5	TGTGCCAGCAGTCCACAGGTGAATCAGCCCCAGCATTTT	CASSPQVNQPQHF
NA	NA	TRBV7-9	TRBJ2-6	TGTGCCAGCAGCTTAGACCGAACAACAGGGCCGGGGGCCAACGTCCTGACTTTC	CASSLDRTTGPGANVLTF
once	TRBD2	TRBV29-1	TRBJ2-4	TGCAGCGGATTAGCGGGAGGAGGCAAAAACATTCAGTACTTC	CSGLAGGGKNIQYF
NA	TRBD1	TRBV29-1	TRBJ1-2	TGCAGCGTTATGACAGGGGGCGCGGTCGGCTACACCTTC	CSVMTGGAVGYTF
NA	NA	TRBV18	TRBJ1-1	TGTGCCAGCTCACCGCGGGACGCCCGGAAAGCTTTCTTT	CASSPRDARKAFF
NA	TRBD1	TRBV9	TRBJ1-6	TGTGCCAGCAGCGTCGGACAGGGGAAGAATTCACCCCTCCACTTT	CASSVGQGKNSPLHF
NA	NA	TRBV6-1	TRBJ1-3	TGTGCCAGCAGTGAAGCACCCGGGGGGAACACCATATATTTT	CASSEAPGGNTIYF
NA	TRBD1	TRBV28	TRBJ1-3	TGTGCCACCCGCCGGGACAGGGGGAGAAACACCATATATTTT	CATRRDRGRNTIYF
NA	NA	TRBV18	TRBJ2-2	TGTGCCAGCTCACCATCGTTCACCGGGGAGCTGTTTTTT	CASSPSFTGELFF
few	TRBD2	TRBV4-2	TRBJ2-1	TGTGCCAGCAGCCAAGATAGGCCTAGCGGGTCCCTATATCCGTTCTTC	CASSQDRPSGSLYPFF
NA	NA	TRBV6-5	TRBJ1-5	TGTGCCAGCAGTTACAGCTGGAATCAGCCCCAGCATTTT	CASSYSWNQPQHF
once	TRBD2	TRBV10-3	TRBJ2-7	TGTGCCATCAGCAGTTCCCCCGGACTAGCGGGAGTCGAGCAGTACTTC	CAISSSPGLAGVEQYF
NA	NA	TRBV18	TRBJ2-3	TGTGCCAGCTCACTAGGGGACACAGATACGCAGTATTTT	CASSLGDTDTQYF
NA	NA	TRBV9	TRBJ1-1	TGTGCCAGCAGCGTGGTCCCCGGGGGCACTGAAGCTTTCTTT	CASSVVPGGTEAFF
NA	NA	TRBV24-1	TRBJ2-1	TGTGCCACCAGTGATTTGCGGGATGATGAGCAGTTCTTC	CATSDLRDDEQFF
NA	TRBD2	TRBV3-1/TRBV3-2	TRBJ2-1	TGTGCCAGCAGTCATAGCGGGAGCGGCTACAATGAGCAGTTCTTC	CASSHSGSGYNEQFF
NA	TRBD1	TRBV5-5	TRBJ2-5	TGTGCCAGCAGCTTGGGTCCGGACAGGGTAACGGAGACCCAGTACTTC	CASSLGPDRVTETQYF
NA	TRBD1	TRBV9	TRBJ1-1	TGTGCCAGCAGCGTCACAGCGACAGGGACCTCCCAAGCTTTCTTT	CASSVTATGTSQAFF
few	NA	TRBV28	TRBJ1-2	TGTGCCAGCAGTTTAGCTGAAGGCGATAAACAGTATGGCTACACCTTC	CASSLAEGDKQYGYTF
once	TRBD1	TRBV24-1	TRBJ2-7	TGTGCCACCAGTGATTCGAGGACAGGGAGCTACGAGCAGTACTTC	CATSDSRTGSYEQYF
NA	NA	TRBV3-1/TRBV3-2	TRBJ2-7	TGTGCCAGCAGTCCCACCCCTAACACAGCGAACCCTACCAAGGGGCACTACGAGCAGTACTTC	CASSPTPNTANPTKGHYEQYF
NA	NA	TRBV27	TRBJ2-1	TGTGCCAGCAGTTTAAGGTGGCGGGCCTCTGGGGGGAATGAGCAGTTCTTC	CASSLRWRASGGNEQFF
NA	TRBD1	TRBV7-9	TRBJ2-1	TGTGCCAGCAGCTTAGACAGGGGACCCTACAATGAGCAGTTCTTC	CASSLDRGPYNEQFF
NA	NA	TRBV5-1	TRBJ2-1	TGCGCCAGCAGCCCTACTAGCTCCTACAATGAGCAGTTCTTC	CASSPTSSYNEQFF
NA	NA	TRBV13	TRBJ1-6	TGTGCCAGCAGCTTAGTGAACAAACCCCTCCACTTT	CASSLVNKPLHF
NA	TRBD2	TRBV14	TRBJ2-5	TGTGCCAGCAGCCAAACGGGGAGGGCCCGGGCCGAGACCCAGTACTTC	CASSQTGRARAETQYF
NA	TRBD1	TRBV6-5	TRBJ2-7	TGTGCCAGCAGGACAGGGCTCGAGCAGTACTTC	CASRTGLEQYF
NA	NA	TRBV5-1	TRBJ1-1	TGCGCCAGCAGCTTGAGTCCAGGGTTGGGCACTGAAGCTTTCTTT	CASSLSPGLGTEAFF
NA	NA	TRBV12-3/TRBV12-4	TRBJ1-6	TGTGCCAGCAGAAATGCGGCTAATTCACCCCTCCACTTT	CASRNAANSPLHF
NA	TRBD2	TRBV24-1	TRBJ2-7	TGTGCCACCAGTGATTCCACTAGCGATCAGTACTTC	CATSDSTSDQYF
NA	NA	TRBV11-1	TRBJ2-5	TGTGCCAGCAGCTTATACCCTAGCCATGGGACCCAGTACTTC	CASSLYPSHGTQYF
once	TRBD1	TRBV27	TRBJ1-6	TGTGCCAGCAGATGGACAGGGGATTCACCCCTCCACTTT	CASRWTGDSPLHF
once	NA	TRBV7-2	TRBJ2-3	TGTGCCAGCAGCCTTAGGGGGGGGTACACAGATACGCAGTATTTT	CASSLRGGYTDTQYF
few	TRBD2	TRBV9	TRBJ2-2	TGTGCCAGCAGCCCGACCGGGACTAGCGGGGTCGGGGAGCTGTTTTTT	CASSPTGTSGVGELFF
medium-sized	TRBD2	TRBV7-2	TRBJ2-7	TGTGCCAGCAGCTTTGGGACTAGCGGGACGGTCTACGAGCAGTACTTC	CASSFGTSGTVYEQYF
few	NA	TRBV5-1	TRBJ1-4	TGCGCCAGCAGCTTTGACAGTTCTACCGAAGAAAAACTGTTTTTT	CASSFDSSTEEKLFF
NA	TRBD2	TRBV10-3	TRBJ2-1	TGTGCCATCAGTCAAAGCGGGAACGACAATGAGCAGTTCTTC	CAISQSGNDNEQFF
once	TRBD1	TRBV6-5	TRBJ1-1	TGTGCCAGCAGTCCAGAGGACAGGGCGAACACTGAAGCTTTCTTT	CASSPEDRANTEAFF
NA	NA	TRBV21-1	TRBJ2-7	TGTGCCAGCAGGGTTTACAGGGGGACCTACGAGCAGTACTTC	CASRVYRGTYEQYF
NA	NA	TRBV15	TRBJ1-2	TGTGCCACCAGCAGAGTACAGGATGATGCTGGCTACACCTTC	CATSRVQDDAGYTF